This record looks at one T cell receptor beta chain sequence and its context. Its antigen is unidentified. This specimen belongs to a study of CD8+ T cells in alopecia areata. Study-wide results and limits: TCRs were shared less clearly across patients than in mice, possibly for HLA-related reasons.

The CDR3 totals 17 residues. Trimming cost V 1 base and J 2 bases, with 17 bases left between them. Germline assignment: CDR1 SGHRS and CDR2 YFSETQ. RNA was isolated and reverse transcribed to cDNA, the sequencing template. Clones were read by immunoSEQ multiplex PCR, and TCRdb kept only the in-frame ones, dropping some. Found here are under 40,000 clones, under 65% of them singletons; the top ten hold under 2%. For about 5 patients taking part in the biomarker study, CD4+ cells were further sorted into CD25+CD127- cells. Sample: CD4+ Tregs sorted from blood. This chain uses TRBV5-1 with TRBJ2-3; D perhaps matches TRBD1 (5 bases). The clonotype was recovered from a human donor with alopecia areata. The chain's CDR3 is CASSLRLENRPTDTQYF. The DNA of the CDR3 is TGCGCCAGCAGCTTGCGTTTAGAAAACAGGCCCACAGATACGCAGTATTTT.